The 21 T cell receptor beta chains listed next were all sequenced from one sample in a study of technical replicates of blood from a few donors (dated by TCRdb to 2015 to 2018). Receptors were amplified or captured by the immunoSEQ multiplex PCR assay. TCRdb took over this immuneACCESS table, retaining in-frame rearrangements with V and J assigned. Such tables are incomplete; in checked studies, under half of the missing clones stem from an unresolved V gene, and the remainder is unexplained. The sample has 68,000 or so clones on record, roughly 97% of them singletons. The ten largest clonotypes hold roughly 0.3% of the sample. Source material: T cells isolated from PBMCs. All receptors derive from a human donor in good health.

This sequence joins TRBV5-1 and TRBJ2-7, with 8 bases identical to TRBD1. This CDR3 has 13 amino acids. With V trimmed by 3 bases and J by 5 bases, 4 bases remained unmatched. Germline V gene data show CDR1 as SGHRS and CDR2 as YFSETQ. The CDR3 bases are TGCGCCAGCAGCTGGACAGGGTACCACGAGCAGTACTTC. This translates into CASSWTGYHEQYF.

The J gene is TRBJ1-3, the V gene TRBV10-1, with unresolved D. CDR3 size: 14 residues. V lost 3 bases to trimming and J lost 4 bases, with 10 bases between them. Germline V CDR1 and CDR2: WNHNN, SYGVQD (reference sequence). The CDR3 DNA sequence: TGCGCCAGCAGTGATCGCCGGTGGGGAAACACCATATATTTT. This gives the protein CASSDRRWGNTIYF.

This clone was seen just once. The V and J genes are TRBV30 and TRBJ1-1, with D maybe TRBD1 (5 bases). The length of the CDR3 is 14 residues. V was pared by 0 bases and J by 4 bases, with 12 bases between. CDR1 GTSNPN and CDR2 SVGIG come from the germline V gene (reference sequence). In nucleotides, the CDR3 is TGTGCCTGGAGTGTACGGAGGGGCACCACTGAAGCTTTCTTT. Residues: CAWSVRRGTTEAFF.

The V gene is TRBV10-3, the J gene TRBJ2-1; TRBD2 aligns across 9 bases. The J segment lost 0 bases and the V segment lost 7 bases, leaving 4 bases of the junction unmatched. This CDR3 is 15 amino acids long. The germline CDR1 and CDR2 sequences are ENHRY and SYGVKD. CDR3 DNA sequence: TGTGCCATCACGGGTAGCGGGAGCTCCTACAATGAGCAGTTCTTC. Amino acid sequence: CAITGSGSSYNEQFF.

The chain combines TRBV2 with TRBJ2-3; D is perhaps TRBD1 (5 bases). Trimming removed 3 bases from V and 0 bases from J, with 10 bases in between. This CDR3 spans 15 amino acids. Germline V gives CDR1 SNHLY, CDR2 FYNNEI. This chain's CDR3 is CASSEGRDSTDTQYF. CDR3 bases: TGTGCCAGCAGTGAGGGCAGGGATAGCACAGATACGCAGTATTTT.

This chain connects TRBV11-2 to TRBJ1-5; weak D call: TRBD1 (6 bases). Germline values: CDR1 SGHAT, CDR2 FQNNGV. The CDR3 is 15 amino acids. The germline V and J ends were trimmed by 0 bases and 7 bases, with 13 bases remaining between them. The CDR3 region has the DNA TGTGCCAGCAGCTTAGACATACAGGGAGGGCAGCCCCAGCATTTT. Protein product: CASSLDIQGGQPQHF.

To note about this clone: Other DNA sequences in this specimen translate into the identical CDR3. The chain links TRBV5-1 to TRBJ2-1; a weak D match, TRBD2 (6 bases). CDR1 and CDR2 from the germline V gene are SGHRS and YFSETQ. The ends were cut back, 0 bases at V and 0 bases at J, with 7 bases in the middle. This CDR3 contains 15 residues. The CDR3 protein is CASSLDGSSYNEQFF. As DNA, the CDR3 is TGCGCCAGCAGCTTGGACGGGAGCTCCTACAATGAGCAGTTCTTC.

The CDR3 DNA reads TGTGCCAGCAGCTTAAGTACAGGGGCGCAAGATACGCAGTATTTT. This encodes CASSLSTGAQDTQYF. This chain links TRBV7-3 with TRBJ2-3, with 7 bases aligning to TRBD1. V lost 1 base, J lost 5 bases, and 6 bases stayed unmatched. The CDR3 loop spans 15 amino acids. Germline V gene data show CDR1 as SGHTA and CDR2 as FQGTGA.

The CDR3 is CASSDDRGSGNTIYF. In DNA, the CDR3 is TGTGCCAGTAGTGATGACAGGGGGTCTGGAAACACCATATATTTT. The chain has TRBV19 and TRBJ1-3; TRBD1 agrees at 9 bases. J was trimmed by 1 base and V by 5 bases; bases with no gene match: 3. The V gene's germline CDR1 is LNHDA and CDR2 SQIVND (reference sequence). CDR3 length equals 15 residues.

This chain links TRBV7-8 with TRBJ2-7, with D unclear. This CDR3 has 13 amino acids. The V end lost 0 bases, the J end lost 3 bases, and 6 bases lay between the germline ends. Germline CDR1 is SGHVS and CDR2 is FQNEAQ. DNA of the CDR3: TGTGCCAGCAGCTTAGCGCGGAGCTACGAGCAGTACTTC. It specifies CASSLARSYEQYF.

This clone has only one observation. V usage is TRBV4-3 and J usage is TRBJ2-7, with D uncertain. Germline-derived CDR1 and CDR2 are LGHNA and YSLEER. The CDR3 is made up of 14 amino acids. Deletions cut 2 bases from V and 3 bases from J, with 11 bases between. Written as DNA, the CDR3 is TGCGCCAGCAGCCAACTCCCGAGAAGCTACGAGCAGTACTTC. Its translation is CASSQLPRSYEQYF.

The chain carries TRBV7-2 and TRBJ1-2; no clear D. Deletions cut 5 bases from V and 1 base from J, with 11 bases between. Germline CDR1 and CDR2: SGHTA and FQGNSA. There are 14 residues in the CDR3. The CDR3 here is CASSPDYLNYGYTF. In DNA, the CDR3 is TGTGCCAGCAGCCCCGACTACCTTAACTATGGCTACACCTTC.

The chain is built from TRBV5-1 and TRBJ2-3; 12 nucleotides line up with TRBD2. This CDR3 spans 20 amino acids. Germline lookup yields CDR1 SGHRS and CDR2 YFSETQ. V was pared by 4 bases and J by 0 bases, with 15 bases of the junction left unmatched. The CDR3, as DNA: TGCGCCAGCAGCCTGACTAGCGGGGGAGGACTATTCTCTAGCACAGATACGCAGTATTTT. As protein: CASSLTSGGGLFSSTDTQYF.

This chain joins TRBV7-3 and TRBJ2-7; a weak D match, TRBD1 (5 bases). There are 12 residues in the CDR3. Per the germline V gene, CDR1 is SGHTA and CDR2 is FQGTGA. Trimming left V 3 bases short and J 4 bases short, with 7 bases between. CDR3 DNA sequence: TGTGCCAGCAGCTTCTACAGGTACGAGCAGTACTTC. Translating gives CASSFYRYEQYF.

The gene calls are TRBV18 and TRBJ2-1, with D possibly matching TRBD2 (6 bases). The CDR3 contains 14 residues. V was cut by 3 bases and J by 7 bases, with 13 bases left in between. Germline assignment: CDR1 KGHSH and CDR2 LQKENI. The CDR3 sequence is CASSPGDLRNEQFF. The CDR3 nucleotides read TGTGCCAGCTCACCCGGGGACTTGAGGAATGAGCAGTTCTTC.

In its sample, this clone was seen once. The rearrangement joins TRBV19 to TRBJ2-7; 11 bases fit TRBD2. Trimming cost V 1 base and J 0 bases; bases outside gene matches: 11. In germline, CDR1 is LNHDA, CDR2 SQIVND (reference sequence). The CDR3 consists of 19 residues. The CDR3 DNA follows: TGTGCCAGTAGTATAGCACTAGCGGGAGACCTACATTCCTCCTACGAGCAGTACTTC. The encoded protein is CASSIALAGDLHSSYEQYF. The complete variable domain, with remaining parts taken from reference TRBV19 and TRBJ2-7, reads DGGITQSPKYLFRKEGQNVTLSCEQNLNHDAMYWYRQDPGQGLRLIYYSQIVNDFQKGDIAEGYSVSREKKESFPLTVTSAQKNPTAFYLCASSIALAGDLHSSYEQYFGPGTRLTVT.

The sample holds one count of this clone. The rearrangement uses TRBV6-1 and TRBJ2-7, with 9 bases matching TRBD2. This CDR3 contains 14 residues. Per the germline V gene, CDR1 is MNHNS and CDR2 is SASEGT. For the CDR3, the DNA is TGTGCAACAGACTCTAGCGGGGACTCCTACGAGCAGTACTTC. Translating gives CATDSSGDSYEQYF.

The table lists this clone with a count of one. In nucleotides, the CDR3 is TGTGCCAGCAGCAAAATTGCTAGCGGGGGCTATACGCAGTATTTT. Its translation: CASSKIASGGYTQYF. The V gene is TRBV21-1, the J gene TRBJ2-3; whether TRBD2, the table's D call, matches the DNA was not checked. TRBV21-1 is a recognized pseudogene. The length of the CDR3 is 15 residues.

J is TRBJ2-1 and V is TRBV19; TRBD1 matches 9 bases. Germline V gene sequence: CDR1 LNHDA, CDR2 SQIVND (reference sequence). V was clipped by 4 bases and J by 3 bases; unmatched bases: 7. This CDR3 has 16 residues. CDR3 sequence: CASSTIPGQGYNEQFF. CDR3 coding DNA: TGTGCCAGTAGTACTATCCCGGGACAGGGCTACAATGAGCAGTTCTTC. The whole variable domain, remainder taken from reference TRBV19 and TRBJ2-1, is DGGITQSPKYLFRKEGQNVTLSCEQNLNHDAMYWYRQDPGQGLRLIYYSQIVNDFQKGDIAEGYSVSREKKESFPLTVTSAQKNPTAFYLCASSTIPGQGYNEQFFGPGTRLTVL.

V gene TRBV6-5 combines with J gene TRBJ2-1; a possible D gene is TRBD2 (5 bases). Germline loops: CDR1 MNHEY, CDR2 SVGAGI. The ends were cut back, 2 bases at V and 7 bases at J, with 15 bases in the middle. The CDR3 is made up of 15 amino acids. The CDR3 spells CASSYIAGLKNEQFF. CDR3 coding DNA: TGTGCCAGCAGTTACATCGCGGGCTTAAAAAATGAGCAGTTCTTC.

The chain recombines TRBV12-5 with TRBJ2-3; 7 bases are a match to TRBD2. After removal of 2 bases from V and 4 bases from J, the junction contained 6 bases not matched to a gene. Germline V CDR1 and CDR2: LGHNT, FRNRAP. The CDR3 has 15 amino acids. The CDR3 is CASGLIPSGPDTQYF. CDR3 bases: TGTGCTAGTGGTTTGATACCTAGCGGACCAGATACGCAGTATTTT.